This entry describes one T cell receptor beta chain. The data were obtained in a study of OX40 agonist ivuxolimab in advanced cancers. Looking at the study overall: Ivuxolimab is an agonistic anti-OX40 (CD134) antibody, and patients were treated with it. Melanoma, hepatocellular carcinoma, head and neck or renal cell cancer occurred in dose-escalation patients.

Germline V gene data show CDR1 as MDHEN and CDR2 as SYDVKM. V was cut by 1 base and J by 6 bases, with 15 bases left in between. The CDR3 is 15 amino acids. Sequencing was performed with immunoSEQ multiplex PCR; in TCRdb, only in-frame clones are kept and a portion is missing. The repertoire includes about 40,000 clones, approximately 86% of them detected once, and around 14% sits in the top ten. The clonotype comes from an adult with an advanced solid tumor such as melanoma, head and neck, liver or kidney cancer. The chain couples TRBV28 to TRBJ1-2; a possible D gene is TRBD1 (6 bases). The sequencing used CD4+ or CD8+ T cells sorted from blood, collected in a trial of the OX40 agonist ivuxolimab. The CDR3 loop reads CASSLFPGQGNGYTF. CDR3 bases: TGTGCCAGCAGTTTATTCCCAGGGCAGGGGAATGGCTACACCTTC.